These T cell receptor beta chains were read from a single sample in a study of cytomegalovirus exposure and HLA in healthy donors. TCRdb's copy holds only in-frame clones and misses some; the assay was immunoSEQ multiplex PCR. The data contain 150,000 to 170,000 clones, around 79% of them seen just once; the ten biggest clones take up about 1.3%. Sequenced material: PBMCs. The receptors originated from a man younger than 30 in good health and CMV-seronegative. The CDR3 runs from the conserved cysteine through the conserved F or W. D genes are given only for firm matches. Some rows have no size entry. The others give once, few or many, or a class for an expanded clone.

V gene	D gene	J gene	clone size	CDR3 protein	CDR3 DNA
TRBV29-1	.	TRBJ1-2	.	CSASGGEVYGYTF	TGCAGCGCTAGTGGGGGGGAGGTCTATGGCTACACCTTC
TRBV2	.	TRBJ2-1	few	CASSPEMNNEQFF	TGTGCCAGCAGTCCCGAGATGAACAATGAGCAGTTCTTC
TRBV7-2	TRBD2	TRBJ2-3	.	CASSPFHRLAGTDTQYF	TGTGCCAGCAGCCCCTTCCACAGACTAGCGGGCACAGATACGCAGTATTTT
TRBV5-1	.	TRBJ1-1	.	CASSLGSGPEAFF	TGCGCCAGCTCCTTGGGTTCAGGGCCTGAAGCTTTCTTT
TRBV5-6	.	TRBJ1-4	.	CASSSRGQPEREKLFF	TGTGCCAGCAGCTCCAGGGGCCAGCCGGAGAGAGAAAAACTGTTTTTT
TRBV20-1	.	TRBJ2-7	.	CSVGHPYEQYF	TGCAGTGTGGGGCACCCCTACGAGCAGTACTTC
TRBV4-3	.	TRBJ2-7	.	CASSQEAGNEQYF	TGCGCCAGCAGCCAAGAGGCGGGGAACGAGCAGTACTTC
TRBV6-4	.	TRBJ2-7	.	CASSDSERGEQYF	TGTGCCAGCAGTGACTCGGAGCGAGGCGAGCAGTACTTC
TRBV5-4	.	TRBJ1-2	.	CASSLARPANYGYTF	TGTGCCAGCAGCTTGGCCCGTCCCGCTAACTATGGCTACACCTTC
TRBV29-1	TRBD2	TRBJ2-1	.	CSFGGWAGGWNEQFF	TGCAGCTTCGGCGGCTGGGCGGGAGGGTGGAATGAGCAGTTCTTC
TRBV4-3	TRBD2	TRBJ2-1	.	CASSQSRRGSAGGYNEQFF	TGCGCCAGCAGCCAATCCCGCCGGGGCTCAGCGGGAGGGTACAATGAGCAGTTCTTC
TRBV27	TRBD2	TRBJ2-2	.	CASSLLFGRAGGELFF	TGTGCCAGCAGTTTATTATTCGGGAGGGCCGGCGGGGAGCTGTTTTTT
TRBV10-3	.	TRBJ2-3	.	CAIKGPRVGDTQYF	TGTGCCATCAAAGGTCCGCGGGTTGGAGATACGCAGTATTTT
TRBV10-3	TRBD2	TRBJ2-1	.	CAISGVSGGSEQFF	TGTGCCATCAGTGGTGTTAGCGGGGGGTCTGAGCAGTTCTTC
TRBV28	.	TRBJ2-5	.	CASIASGVETQYF	TGTGCCAGCATAGCCTCCGGGGTGGAGACCCAGTACTTC
TRBV25-1	.	TRBJ2-5	.	CASSRYTGETQYF	TGTGCCAGCAGTAGGTACACGGGGGAGACCCAGTACTTC
TRBV27	TRBD2	TRBJ2-3	few	CASSLDLAGMGTDTQYF	TGTGCCAGCAGTCTCGACCTAGCGGGCATGGGCACAGATACGCAGTATTTT
TRBV2	TRBD2	TRBJ2-2	.	CASSERVSGRAQGGELFF	TGTGCCAGCAGTGAAAGGGTTAGCGGGAGGGCCCAGGGCGGGGAGCTGTTTTTT
TRBV20-1	.	TRBJ1-4	.	CSAPTGSILFF	TGCAGTGCCCCCACAGGGAGTATACTGTTTTTT
TRBV9	.	TRBJ2-2	.	CASSVRNTGELFF	TGTGCCAGCAGCGTGAGGAACACCGGGGAGCTGTTTTTT
TRBV29-1	TRBD1	TRBJ2-5	.	CSVDRGGEETQYF	TGCAGCGTGGACAGGGGTGGGGAAGAGACCCAGTACTTC
TRBV14	.	TRBJ2-7	.	CASSQGGPFYEQYF	TGTGCCAGCAGCCAAGGTGGGCCGTTCTACGAGCAGTACTTC
TRBV4-1	TRBD2	TRBJ2-5	few	CASSLAGVPGEQYF	TGCGCCAGCAGCCTAGCGGGAGTACCTGGAGAGCAGTACTTC
TRBV4-3	.	TRBJ2-7	.	CASSQDAAVEMGYEQYF	TGCGCCAGCAGCCAAGATGCGGCAGTAGAAATGGGCTACGAGCAGTACTTC
TRBV6-5	.	TRBJ2-3	.	CASTPRGGGADTQYF	TGTGCCAGCACCCCCAGGGGAGGGGGGGCAGATACGCAGTATTTT
TRBV11-3	.	TRBJ2-1	.	CASSLVRGSNEQFF	TGTGCCAGCAGCTTAGTCCGGGGGTCCAATGAGCAGTTCTTC
TRBV6-5	.	TRBJ2-4	.	CASSYPTVGAKNIQYF	TGTGCCAGCAGTTACCCCACCGTCGGGGCCAAAAACATTCAGTACTTC
TRBV25-1	TRBD1	TRBJ1-2	.	CASSEDRALGYTF	TGTGCCAGCAGTGAGGACAGGGCGTTGGGCTACACCTTC